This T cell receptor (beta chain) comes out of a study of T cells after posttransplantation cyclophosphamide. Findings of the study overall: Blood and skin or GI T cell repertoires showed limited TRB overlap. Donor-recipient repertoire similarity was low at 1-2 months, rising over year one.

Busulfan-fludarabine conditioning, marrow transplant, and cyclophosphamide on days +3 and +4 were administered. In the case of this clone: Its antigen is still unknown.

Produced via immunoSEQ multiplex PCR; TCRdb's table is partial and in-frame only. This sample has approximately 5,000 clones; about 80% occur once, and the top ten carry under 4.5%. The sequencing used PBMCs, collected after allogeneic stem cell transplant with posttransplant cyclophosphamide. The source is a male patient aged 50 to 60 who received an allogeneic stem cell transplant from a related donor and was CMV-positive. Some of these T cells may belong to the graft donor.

The CDR3: CASNRWGTNTEAFF. The CDR3 DNA is TGTGCCAGCAACCGGTGGGGCACGAACACTGAAGCTTTCTTT. The chain links TRBV5-8 to TRBJ1-1; possible D gene TRBD1, 5 bases. The CDR3 has 14 amino acids. Germline loops: CDR1 SGHTS, CDR2 YDEGEE. With 6 bases removed from V and 1 base from J, the gap between germline ends came to 13 bases.